This T cell receptor (beta chain) stems from a study of blood T cell repertoires in COVID-19. Across the whole study: Specimens from acute and convalescent COVID-19 originated in the United States, Italy and Spain. Nucleic acid was either cDNA or gDNA, and it came from T cells, B-cell-depleted T cells, or PBMCs.

The repertoire was sequenced with immunoSEQ multiplex PCR; TCRdb's copy has only in-frame clones and lacks some. Of a few hundred thousand clones listed, around 80% were seen once; the top ten hold under 2.5%. The sample was peripheral blood. The sequence was collected from a man in his forties or fifties who had recovered from COVID-19.

CDR3 amino acids: CASSSGGRIYEQYF. In DNA, the CDR3 is TGTGCCAGCAGCAGCGGGGGACGGATCTACGAGCAGTACTTC. The genes are TRBV9 and TRBJ2-7, with 8 bases that match TRBD2. CDR3 length: 14 residues. The trim removed 4 bases at V and 3 bases at J, leaving 6 bases unmatched. CDR1 is SGDLS, CDR2 YYNGEE, per germline.